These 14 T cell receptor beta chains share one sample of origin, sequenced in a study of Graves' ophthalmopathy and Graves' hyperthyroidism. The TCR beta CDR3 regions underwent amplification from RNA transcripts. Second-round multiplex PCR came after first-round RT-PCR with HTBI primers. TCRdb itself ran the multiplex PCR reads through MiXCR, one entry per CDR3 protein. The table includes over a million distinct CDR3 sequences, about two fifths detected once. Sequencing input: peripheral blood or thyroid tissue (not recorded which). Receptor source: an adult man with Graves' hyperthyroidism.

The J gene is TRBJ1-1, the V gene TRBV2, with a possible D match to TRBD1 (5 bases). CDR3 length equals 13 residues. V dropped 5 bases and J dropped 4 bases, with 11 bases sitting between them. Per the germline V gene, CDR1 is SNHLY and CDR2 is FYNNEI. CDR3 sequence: CASSTGAGTEAFF. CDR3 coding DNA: TGTGCCAGCAGTACCGGGGCGGGCACTGAAGCTTTCTTT.

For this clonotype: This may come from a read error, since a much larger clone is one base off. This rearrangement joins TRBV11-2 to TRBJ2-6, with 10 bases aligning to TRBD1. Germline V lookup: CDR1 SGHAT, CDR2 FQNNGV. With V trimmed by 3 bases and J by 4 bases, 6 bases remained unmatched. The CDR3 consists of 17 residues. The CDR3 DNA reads TGTGCCAGCAGCTTGGACAGGGGGTTTGGAGGGGCCAACGTCCTGACTTTC. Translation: CASSLDRGFGGANVLTF.

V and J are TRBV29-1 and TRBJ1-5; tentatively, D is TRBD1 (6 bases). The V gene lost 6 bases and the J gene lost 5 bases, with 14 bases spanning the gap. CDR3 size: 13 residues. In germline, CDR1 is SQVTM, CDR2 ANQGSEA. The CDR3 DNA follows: TGCAGCGTCCTATCAGGGGAGGATCAGCCCCAGCATTTT. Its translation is CSVLSGEDQPQHF.

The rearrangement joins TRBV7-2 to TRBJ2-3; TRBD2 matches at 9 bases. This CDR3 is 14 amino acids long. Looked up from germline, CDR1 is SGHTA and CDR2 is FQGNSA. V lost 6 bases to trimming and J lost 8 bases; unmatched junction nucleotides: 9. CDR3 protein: CASSPIAGVRTQYF. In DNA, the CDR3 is TGTGCCAGCAGTCCTATAGCGGGAGTGCGTACGCAGTATTTT.

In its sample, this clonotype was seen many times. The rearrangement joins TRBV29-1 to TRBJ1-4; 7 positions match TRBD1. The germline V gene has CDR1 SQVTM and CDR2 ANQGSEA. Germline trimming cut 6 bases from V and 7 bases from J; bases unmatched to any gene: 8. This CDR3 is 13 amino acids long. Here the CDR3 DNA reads TGCAGCGTAGAGGGGGCGCGGGGTGAAAAACTGTTTTTT. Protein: CSVEGARGEKLFF.

CDR3 loop: CASRQGGNGYTF. CDR3 nucleotide sequence: TGTGCCAGCCGACAAGGGGGCAATGGCTACACCTTC. The chain uses TRBV6-6 and TRBJ1-2, with TRBD1 matching 7 bases. The CDR3 contains 12 residues. Looked up from germline, CDR1 is MNHNY and CDR2 is SVGAGI (reference sequence). V lost 8 bases to trimming and J lost 6 bases; unmatched junction nucleotides: 6.

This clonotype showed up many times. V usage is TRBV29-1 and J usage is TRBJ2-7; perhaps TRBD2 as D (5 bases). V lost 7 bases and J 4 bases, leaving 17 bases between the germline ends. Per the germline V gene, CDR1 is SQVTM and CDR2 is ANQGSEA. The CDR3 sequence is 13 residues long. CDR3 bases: TGCAGCGCTCAACTAGAGGCGGGTTACGAGCAGTACTTC. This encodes CSAQLEAGYEQYF.

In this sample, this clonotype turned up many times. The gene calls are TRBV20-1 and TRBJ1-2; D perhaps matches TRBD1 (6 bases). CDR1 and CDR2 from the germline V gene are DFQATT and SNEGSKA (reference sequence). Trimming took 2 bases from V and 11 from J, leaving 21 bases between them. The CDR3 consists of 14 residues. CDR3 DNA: TGCAGTGCTAGACCAGACAGGACTAGCCCGGAGTACACCTTC. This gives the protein CSARPDRTSPEYTF.

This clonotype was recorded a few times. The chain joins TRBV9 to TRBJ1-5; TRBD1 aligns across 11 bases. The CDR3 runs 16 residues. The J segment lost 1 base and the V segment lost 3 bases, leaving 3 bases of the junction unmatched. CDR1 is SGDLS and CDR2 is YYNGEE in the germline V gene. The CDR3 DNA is TGTGCCAGCAGCGCCGGGACAGGGGGGAGCAATCAGCCCCAGCATTTT. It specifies CASSAGTGGSNQPQHF.

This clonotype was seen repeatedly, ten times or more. The CDR3 sequence is CSAGLHQGYTGELFF. The CDR3 DNA reads TGCAGTGCTGGCCTACACCAGGGGTACACCGGGGAGCTGTTTTTT. This chain joins TRBV20-1 and TRBJ2-2, with D possibly TRBD1 on 6 matching bases. Deletions cut 5 bases from V and 3 bases from J, with 16 bases between. Germline loops: CDR1 DFQATT, CDR2 SNEGSKA (reference sequence). CDR3 length: 15 residues.

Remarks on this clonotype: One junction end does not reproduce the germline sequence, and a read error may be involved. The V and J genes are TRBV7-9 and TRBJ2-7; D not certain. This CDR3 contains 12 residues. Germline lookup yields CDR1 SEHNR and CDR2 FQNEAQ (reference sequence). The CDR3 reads CAGSLGLNEQYF. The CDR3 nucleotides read TGTGCCGGCAGCTTAGGTCTTAACGAGCAGTACTTC.

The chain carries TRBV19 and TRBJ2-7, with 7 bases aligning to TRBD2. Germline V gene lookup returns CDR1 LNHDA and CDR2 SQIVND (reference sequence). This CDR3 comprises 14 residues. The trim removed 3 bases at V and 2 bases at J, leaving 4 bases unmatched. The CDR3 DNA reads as TGTGCCAGTAGTATGGGGGGGACCCCCTACGAGCAGTACTTC. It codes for CASSMGGTPYEQYF. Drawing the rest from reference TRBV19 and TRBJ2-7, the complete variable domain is DGGITQSPKYLFRKEGQNVTLSCEQNLNHDAMYWYRQDPGQGLRLIYYSQIVNDFQKGDIAEGYSVSREKKESFPLTVTSAQKNPTAFYLCASSMGGTPYEQYFGPGTRLTVT.

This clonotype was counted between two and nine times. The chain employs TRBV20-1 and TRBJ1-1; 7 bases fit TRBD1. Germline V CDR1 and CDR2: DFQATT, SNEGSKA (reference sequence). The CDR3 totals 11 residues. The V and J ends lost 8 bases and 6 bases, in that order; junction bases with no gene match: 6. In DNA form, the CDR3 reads TGCAGTTCGAAGAGGGGGCCTGAAGCTTTCTTT. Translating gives CSSKRGPEAFF.

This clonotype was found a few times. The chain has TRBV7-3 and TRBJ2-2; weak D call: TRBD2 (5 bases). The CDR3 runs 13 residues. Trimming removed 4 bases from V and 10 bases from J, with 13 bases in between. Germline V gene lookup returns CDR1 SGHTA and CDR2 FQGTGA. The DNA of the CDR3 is TGTGCCAGCAGCTCGTCTAGCCACGAGGAGCTGTTTTTT. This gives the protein CASSSSSHEELFF.